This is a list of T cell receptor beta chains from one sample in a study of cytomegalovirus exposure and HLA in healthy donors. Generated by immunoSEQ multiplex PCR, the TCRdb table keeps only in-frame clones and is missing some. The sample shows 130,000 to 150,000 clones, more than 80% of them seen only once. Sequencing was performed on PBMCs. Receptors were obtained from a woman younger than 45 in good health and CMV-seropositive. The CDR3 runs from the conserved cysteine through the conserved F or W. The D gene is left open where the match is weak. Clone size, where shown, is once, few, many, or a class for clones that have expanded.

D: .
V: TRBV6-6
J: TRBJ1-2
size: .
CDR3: CASSYSVGWTDYGYTF
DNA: TGTGCCAGCAGTTACTCGGTGGGTTGGACAGACTACGGCTACACCTTC

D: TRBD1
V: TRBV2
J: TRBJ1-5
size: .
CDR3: CASSEEQGNQPQHF
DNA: TGTGCCAGCAGTGAGGAACAGGGGAATCAGCCCCAGCATTTT

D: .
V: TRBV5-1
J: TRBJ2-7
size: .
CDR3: CASSNPRGLREQYF
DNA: TGCGCCAGCAGCAATCCACGGGGATTACGCGAGCAGTACTTC

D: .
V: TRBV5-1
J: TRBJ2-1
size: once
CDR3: CASSFGQISYNEQFF
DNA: TGCGCCAGCAGCTTTGGGCAGATCTCCTACAATGAGCAGTTCTTC

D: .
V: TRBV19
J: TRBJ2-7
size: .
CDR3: CASSPDTYEQYF
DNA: TGTGCCAGTAGTCCAGACACCTACGAGCAGTACTTC

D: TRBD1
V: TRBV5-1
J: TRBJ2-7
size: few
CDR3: CASSPQGVVYEQYF
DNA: TGCGCCAGCAGCCCACAGGGGGTTGTCTACGAGCAGTACTTC

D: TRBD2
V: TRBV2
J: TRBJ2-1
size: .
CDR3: CASRYTSGPNNEQFF
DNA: TGTGCCAGCAGGTATACTAGCGGGCCGAACAATGAGCAGTTCTTC

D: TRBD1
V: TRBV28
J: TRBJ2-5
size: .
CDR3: CASSSTLHRGDYRTQYF
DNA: TGTGCCAGCAGTTCCACTCTCCACAGGGGGGATTACCGGACCCAGTACTTC

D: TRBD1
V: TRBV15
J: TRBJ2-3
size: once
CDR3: CATSRQTGADTQYF
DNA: TGTGCCACCAGCAGGCAGACAGGGGCAGATACGCAGTATTTT

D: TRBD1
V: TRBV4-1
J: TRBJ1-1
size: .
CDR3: CASSQTGSMNTEAFF
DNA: TGCGCCAGCAGCCAGACAGGGAGTATGAACACTGAAGCTTTCTTT

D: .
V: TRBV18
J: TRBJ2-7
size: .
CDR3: CASSPGNYEQYF
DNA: TGTGCCAGCTCACCCGGTAACTACGAGCAGTACTTC

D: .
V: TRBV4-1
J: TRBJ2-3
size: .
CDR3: CASSQEFGTDTQYF
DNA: TGCGCCAGCAGCCAAGAATTCGGCACAGATACGCAGTATTTT

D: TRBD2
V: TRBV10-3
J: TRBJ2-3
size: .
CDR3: CAISRKGSGSGTDTQYF
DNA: TGTGCCATCAGTAGAAAAGGTAGCGGGAGCGGGACAGATACGCAGTATTTT

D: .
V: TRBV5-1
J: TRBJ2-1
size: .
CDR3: CASSLTRGEQFF
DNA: TGCGCCAGCAGCCTTACCCGGGGTGAGCAGTTCTTC

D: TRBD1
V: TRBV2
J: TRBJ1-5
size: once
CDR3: CASSRQGTQPQHF
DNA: TGTGCCAGCAGTCGACAGGGGACTCAGCCCCAGCATTTT

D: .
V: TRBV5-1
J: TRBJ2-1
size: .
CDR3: CASSRRLGGPEQFF
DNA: TGCGCCAGCAGCCGGAGGCTGGGGGGGCCCGAGCAGTTCTTC

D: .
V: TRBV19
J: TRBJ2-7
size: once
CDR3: CASSSRDTFYEQYF
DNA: TGTGCCAGTAGTTCCCGGGACACCTTCTACGAGCAGTACTTC

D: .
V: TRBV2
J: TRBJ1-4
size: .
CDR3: CASSIGGIEDEKLFF
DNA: TGTGCCAGCAGTATCGGAGGGATAGAGGATGAAAAACTGTTTTTT

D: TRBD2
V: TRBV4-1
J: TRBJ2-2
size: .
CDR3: CASSPRLAGEQIGTGELFF
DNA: TGCGCCAGCAGCCCCCGACTAGCGGGAGAGCAAATTGGCACCGGGGAGCTGTTTTTT

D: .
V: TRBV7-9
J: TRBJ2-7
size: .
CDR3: CASSPRNYNEQYF
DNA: TGTGCCAGCAGCCCCCGGAACTACAACGAGCAGTACTTC

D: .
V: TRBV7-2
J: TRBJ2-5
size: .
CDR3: CASSLAFRAETQYF
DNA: TGTGCCAGCAGCTTAGCGTTCAGGGCAGAGACCCAGTACTTC

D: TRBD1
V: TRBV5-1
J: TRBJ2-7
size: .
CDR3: CASSLYGTGSYEQYF
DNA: TGCGCCAGCAGCTTATACGGGACAGGGTCTTACGAGCAGTACTTC

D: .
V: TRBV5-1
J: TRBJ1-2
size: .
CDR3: CASSLVSANYGYTF
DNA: TGCGCCAGCAGCTTGGTCAGTGCAAACTATGGCTACACCTTC

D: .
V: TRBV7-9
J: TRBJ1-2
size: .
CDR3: CASSFWSQGNGYTF
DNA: TGTGCCAGCAGTTTTTGGTCACAGGGCAATGGCTACACCTTC

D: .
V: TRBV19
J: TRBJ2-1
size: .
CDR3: CASSIGGHEQFF
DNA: TGTGCCAGTAGTATAGGCGGCCACGAGCAGTTCTTC

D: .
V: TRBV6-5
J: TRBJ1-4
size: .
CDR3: CASSHRRGREKLFF
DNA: TGTGCCAGCAGTCACCGACGGGGAAGGGAAAAACTGTTTTTT

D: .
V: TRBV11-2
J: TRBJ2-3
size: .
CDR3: CASSLVGGAGDTQYF
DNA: TGTGCCAGCAGCTTAGTGGGCGGGGCTGGAGATACGCAGTATTTT

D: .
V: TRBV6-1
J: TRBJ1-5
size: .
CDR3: CASSPISNQPQHF
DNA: TGTGCCAGCAGTCCCATTAGCAATCAGCCCCAGCATTTT

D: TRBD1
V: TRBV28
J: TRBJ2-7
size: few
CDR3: CASRGLGTGVWEQYF
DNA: TGTGCCAGCAGAGGCCTGGGGACAGGGGTCTGGGAGCAGTACTTC

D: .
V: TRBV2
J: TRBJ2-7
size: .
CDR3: CASSEFAGTYEQYF
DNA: TGTGCCAGCAGTGAATTTGCAGGGACCTACGAGCAGTACTTC

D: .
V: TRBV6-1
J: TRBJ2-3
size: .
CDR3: CASGHTDTQYF
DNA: TGTGCCAGCGGACACACAGATACGCAGTATTTT

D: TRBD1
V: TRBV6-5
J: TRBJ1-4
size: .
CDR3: CASSYRTGGKLFF
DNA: TGTGCCAGCAGTTACCGGACAGGCGGGAAACTGTTTTTT

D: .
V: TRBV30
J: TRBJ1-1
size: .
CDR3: CAWSPNGRGHLNTEAFF
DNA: TGTGCCTGGAGTCCTAATGGCCGCGGGCACCTGAACACTGAAGCTTTCTTT

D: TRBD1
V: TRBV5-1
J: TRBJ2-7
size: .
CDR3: CASSVRTLDRISYEQYF
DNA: TGCGCCAGCAGCGTGAGAACCTTGGACAGGATCTCCTACGAGCAGTACTTC

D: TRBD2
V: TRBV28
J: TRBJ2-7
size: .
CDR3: CASSLLGGRIDEQYF
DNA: TGTGCCAGCAGTTTATTAGGCGGGAGGATCGACGAGCAGTACTTC

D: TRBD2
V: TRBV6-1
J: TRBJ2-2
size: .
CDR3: CASSESRSSGFGPGELFF
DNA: TGTGCCAGCAGTGAAAGTAGGTCTAGCGGGTTCGGGCCCGGGGAGCTGTTTTTT

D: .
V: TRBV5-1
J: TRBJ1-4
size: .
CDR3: CASSLTHRTNEKLFF
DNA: TGCGCCAGCAGCTTGACCCATAGAACTAATGAAAAACTGTTTTTT

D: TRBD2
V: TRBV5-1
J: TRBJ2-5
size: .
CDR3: CASSIGLAGGRETQYF
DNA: TGCGCCAGCAGCATCGGACTAGCGGGAGGACGGGAGACCCAGTACTTC

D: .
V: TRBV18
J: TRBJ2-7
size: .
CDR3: CASSPRQAYEQYF
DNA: TGTGCCAGCTCACCACGGCAAGCCTACGAGCAGTACTTC

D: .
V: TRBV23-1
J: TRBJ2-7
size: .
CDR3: CASSLRDTQRHEQYF
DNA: TGCGCCAGCAGTCTGAGGGACACTCAGAGGCACGAGCAGTACTTC